Listed below are T cell receptor beta chains from one sample, sequenced in a study of metastatic and nonmetastatic thyroid tumors. TCRdb re-processed the PCR reads through MiXCR. The data contain fewer than 55,000 clones, 16% of them singletons. Sequencing used blood. The receptors stem from a female donor with papillary thyroid cancer or a benign thyroid nodule (not recorded which). Some clones in this sample may be carry-over from other donors' samples. Both conserved end residues are part of each CDR3. D genes are given only for firm matches. The size entry is marked missing in some rows and otherwise reads once, few, many or a size class.

TGCGCCAGCAGCTTGGCAGCTAGCGGGTACCAAGAGACCCAGTACTTC	CASSLAASGYQETQYF	many	TRBV5-1	TRBJ2-5	TRBD2
TGCGCCAGCACCTATACCGGGACAGGGGGCGCAGTGAGGCAGTACTTC	CASTYTGTGGAVRQYF	many	TRBV5-1	TRBJ2-7	TRBD1
TGCAGTGCTAGAGGACAAGGGACAGGGATACCCATTGGGTTGAACAATGAGCAGTTCTTC	CSARGQGTGIPIGLNNEQFF	NA	TRBV20-1	TRBJ2-1	TRBD1
TGTGCCACAACCGGGACAGGAAGATTCGAGCAGTACTTC	CATTGTGRFEQYF	many	TRBV28	TRBJ2-7	TRBD1
TGTGCCAGCAGCTTTAGTGGGACAGGGAACTATGGCTACACCTTC	CASSFSGTGNYGYTF	NA	TRBV11-2	TRBJ1-2	TRBD1
TGTGCCTGGGCCGGGTATTGGAATTCACCCCTCCACTTT	CAWAGYWNSPLHF	many	TRBV30	TRBJ1-6	NA
TGTGCCAGCAGCTTCCCGGGGCGCGTGGAGACCCAGTACTTC	CASSFPGRVETQYF	many	TRBV7-2	TRBJ2-5	NA
TGTGCCAGTAGTAGGAGCCGGGACAGCTATGGCTACACCTTC	CASSRSRDSYGYTF	many	TRBV19	TRBJ1-2	TRBD1
TGTGCCAGCAGTGCGGGGGTACAGGAGACCCAGTACTTC	CASSAGVQETQYF	many	TRBV28	TRBJ2-5	TRBD2
TGTGCCAGCTCATCCTCCGGGACAGGGCTCTACGAGCAGTACTTC	CASSSSGTGLYEQYF	many	TRBV18	TRBJ2-7	TRBD1
TGTGCCAGCAGTGTCTTCCGGGACAATTATGGCTACACCTTC	CASSVFRDNYGYTF	few	TRBV6-1	TRBJ1-2	NA
TGTGCCAGCAGTTTTGGTAGCGGGGGGGGGTATGAGCAGTTCTTC	CASSFGSGGGYEQFF	NA	TRBV12-3/TRBV12-4	TRBJ2-1	TRBD2
TGTGCCAGTAGCGTCTTAGGCTCTGATTCACCCCTCCACTTT	CASSVLGSDSPLHF	NA	TRBV19	TRBJ1-6	NA
TGTGCCAGCAGCTACACTAGGGGGCTAGCCAAAAACATTCAGTACTTC	CASSYTRGLAKNIQYF	many	TRBV7-9	TRBJ2-4	TRBD1
TGTGCCAGCAGCGAGACTAGCGAGAGCTCCTACGAGCAGTACTTC	CASSETSESSYEQYF	many	TRBV6-4	TRBJ2-7	TRBD2
TGTGCCAGCAGTTTTGGACAGGGTATGTTTTACTTC	CASSFGQGMFYF	many	TRBV12-3/TRBV12-4	TRBJ2-7	TRBD1
TGCGCCAGCAGCCACGGGACAGGTTATAATTCACCCCTCCACTTT	CASSHGTGYNSPLHF	NA	TRBV5-1	TRBJ1-6	TRBD1
TGTGCCAGCAGCCAAGGGCTAGCGGGAGGGGTTGATGAGCAGTTCTTC	CASSQGLAGGVDEQFF	NA	TRBV4-2	TRBJ2-1	TRBD2
TGTGCCAGCAGTTTAACAGGGAGTCATGGAAACACCATATATTTT	CASSLTGSHGNTIYF	many	TRBV2	TRBJ1-3	NA
TGTGCCAGCAGTGCCCTTACCTACGAGCAGTACTTC	CASSALTYEQYF	medium-sized	TRBV12-3/TRBV12-4	TRBJ2-7	NA
TGTGCCAGCAGTTTTCTGGGTGGAGAGACCCAGTACTTC	CASSFLGGETQYF	many	TRBV28	TRBJ2-5	NA
TGTGCCATCAGCCCCCGGCAGGGGACTAGCTCCTACGAGCAGTACTTC	CAISPRQGTSSYEQYF	many	TRBV10-3	TRBJ2-7	TRBD2